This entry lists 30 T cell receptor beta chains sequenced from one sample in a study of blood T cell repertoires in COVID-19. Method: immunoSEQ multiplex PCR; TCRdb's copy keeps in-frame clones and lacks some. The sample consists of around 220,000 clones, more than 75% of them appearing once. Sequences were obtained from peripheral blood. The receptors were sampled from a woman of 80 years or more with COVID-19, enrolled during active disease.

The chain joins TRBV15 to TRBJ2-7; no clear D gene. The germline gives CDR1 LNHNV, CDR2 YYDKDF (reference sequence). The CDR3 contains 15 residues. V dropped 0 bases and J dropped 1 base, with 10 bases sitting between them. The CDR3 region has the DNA TGTGCCACCAGCAGAGACGCGGTTCGATCCTACGAGCAGTACTTC. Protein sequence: CATSRDAVRSYEQYF.

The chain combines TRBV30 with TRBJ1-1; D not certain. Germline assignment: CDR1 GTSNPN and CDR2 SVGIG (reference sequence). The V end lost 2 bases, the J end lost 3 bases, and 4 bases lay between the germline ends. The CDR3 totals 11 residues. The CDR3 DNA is TGTGCCTGGAGTTCATACACTGAAGCTTTCTTT. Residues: CAWSSYTEAFF. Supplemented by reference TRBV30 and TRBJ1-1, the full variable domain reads SQTIHQWPATLVQPVGSPLSLECTVEGTSNPNLYWYRQAAGRGLQLLFYSVGIGQISSEVPQNLSASRPQDRQFILSSKKLLLSDSGFYLCAWSSYTEAFFGQGTRLTVV.

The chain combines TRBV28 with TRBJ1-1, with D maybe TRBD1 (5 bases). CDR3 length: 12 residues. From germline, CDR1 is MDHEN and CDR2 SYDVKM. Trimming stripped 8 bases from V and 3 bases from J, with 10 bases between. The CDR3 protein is CASREGYTEAFF. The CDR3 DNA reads TGTGCCAGCCGGGAGGGGTACACTGAAGCTTTCTTT. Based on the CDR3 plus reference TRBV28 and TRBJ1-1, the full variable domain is DVKVTQSSRYLVKRTGEKVFLECVQDMDHENMFWYRQDPGLGLRLIYFSYDVKMKEKGDIPEGYSVSREKKERFSLILESASTNQTSMYLCASREGYTEAFFGQGTRLTVV.

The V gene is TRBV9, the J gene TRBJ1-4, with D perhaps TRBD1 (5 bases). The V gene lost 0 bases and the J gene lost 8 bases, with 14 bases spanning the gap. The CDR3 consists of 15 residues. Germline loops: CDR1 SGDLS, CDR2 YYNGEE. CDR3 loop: CASSVGPGGEEKLFF. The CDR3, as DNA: TGTGCCAGCAGCGTAGGTCCGGGGGGAGAAGAAAAACTGTTTTTT.

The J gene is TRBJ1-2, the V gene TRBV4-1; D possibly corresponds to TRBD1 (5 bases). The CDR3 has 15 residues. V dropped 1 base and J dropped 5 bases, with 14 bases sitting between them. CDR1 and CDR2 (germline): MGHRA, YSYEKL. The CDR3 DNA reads TGCGCCAGCAGCCAAGCGGGGGGACGAATATATGGCTACACCTTC. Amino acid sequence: CASSQAGGRIYGYTF.

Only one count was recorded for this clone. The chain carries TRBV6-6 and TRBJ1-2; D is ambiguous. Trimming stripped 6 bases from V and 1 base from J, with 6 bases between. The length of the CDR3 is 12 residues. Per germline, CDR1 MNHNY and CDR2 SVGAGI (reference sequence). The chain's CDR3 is CASSQYNYGYTF. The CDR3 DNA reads TGTGCCAGCAGCCAGTATAACTATGGCTACACCTTC.

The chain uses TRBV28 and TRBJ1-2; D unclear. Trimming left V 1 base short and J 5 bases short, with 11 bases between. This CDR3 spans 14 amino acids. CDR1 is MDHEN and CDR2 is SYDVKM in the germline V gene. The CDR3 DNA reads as TGTGCCAGCAGTTTATCCCCCCAGCGGTATGGCTACACCTTC. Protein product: CASSLSPQRYGYTF.

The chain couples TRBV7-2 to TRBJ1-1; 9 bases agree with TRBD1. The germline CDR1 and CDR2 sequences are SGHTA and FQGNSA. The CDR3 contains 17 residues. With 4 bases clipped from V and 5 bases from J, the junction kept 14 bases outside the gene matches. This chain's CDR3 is CASSSIPRLTGGTEAFF. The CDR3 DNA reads TGTGCCAGCAGCTCGATCCCCCGTCTGACAGGGGGTACTGAAGCTTTCTTT.

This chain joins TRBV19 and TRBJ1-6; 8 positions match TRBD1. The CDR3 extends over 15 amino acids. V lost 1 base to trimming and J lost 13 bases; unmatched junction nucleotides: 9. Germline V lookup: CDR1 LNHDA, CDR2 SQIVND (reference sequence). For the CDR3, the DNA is TGTGCCAGTAGTATAGCGGGGACAGGAACCTCGCCCCTCCACTTT. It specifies CASSIAGTGTSPLHF. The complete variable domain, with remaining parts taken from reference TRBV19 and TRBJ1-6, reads DGGITQSPKYLFRKEGQNVTLSCEQNLNHDAMYWYRQDPGQGLRLIYYSQIVNDFQKGDIAEGYSVSREKKESFPLTVTSAQKNPTAFYLCASSIAGTGTSPLHFGNGTRLTVT.

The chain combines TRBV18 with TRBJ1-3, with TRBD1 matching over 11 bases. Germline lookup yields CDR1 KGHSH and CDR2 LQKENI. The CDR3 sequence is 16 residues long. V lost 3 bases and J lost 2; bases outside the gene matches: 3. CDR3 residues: CASSPEGQGAGNTIYF. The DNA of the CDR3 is TGTGCCAGCTCACCCGAGGGACAGGGGGCTGGAAACACCATATATTTT.

The CDR3 DNA reads TGTGCCAGCAGCCATTGGGACAGGGACGGCACTGAAGCTTTCTTT. Translating gives CASSHWDRDGTEAFF. V usage is TRBV3-1 (or the pseudogene TRBV3-2) and J usage is TRBJ1-1; 9 nucleotides agree with TRBD1. The length of the CDR3 is 15 residues. After removal of 3 bases from V and 4 bases from J, the junction contained 6 bases not matched to a gene. Germline V CDR1 and CDR2: LGHDT, YNNKEL (reference sequence).

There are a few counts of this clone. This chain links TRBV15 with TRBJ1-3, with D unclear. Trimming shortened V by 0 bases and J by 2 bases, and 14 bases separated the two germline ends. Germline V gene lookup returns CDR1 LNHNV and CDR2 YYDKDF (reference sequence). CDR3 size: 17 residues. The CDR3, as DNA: TGTGCCACCAGCAGAGATTTTTTGAGAGTAGCTGGAAACACCATATATTTT. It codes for CATSRDFLRVAGNTIYF.

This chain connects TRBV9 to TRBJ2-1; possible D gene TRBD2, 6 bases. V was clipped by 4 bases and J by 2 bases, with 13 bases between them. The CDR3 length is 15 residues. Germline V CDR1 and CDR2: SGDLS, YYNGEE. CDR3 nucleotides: TGTGCCAGCAGCTCAGGAGGGTACCCCTACAATGAGCAGTTCTTC. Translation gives CASSSGGYPYNEQFF.

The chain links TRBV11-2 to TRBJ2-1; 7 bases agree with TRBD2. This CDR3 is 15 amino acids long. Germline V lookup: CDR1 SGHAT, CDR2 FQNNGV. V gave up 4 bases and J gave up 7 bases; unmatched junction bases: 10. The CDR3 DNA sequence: TGTGCCAGCAGCTCCTTAGCAGGGAGGGCTAATGAGCAGTTCTTC. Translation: CASSSLAGRANEQFF. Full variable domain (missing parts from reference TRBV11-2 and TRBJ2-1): EAGVAQSPRYKIIEKRQSVAFWCNPISGHATLYWYQQILGQGPKLLIQFQNNGVVDDSQLPKDRFSAERLKGVDSTLKIQPAKLEDSAVYLCASSSLAGRANEQFFGPGTRLTVL.

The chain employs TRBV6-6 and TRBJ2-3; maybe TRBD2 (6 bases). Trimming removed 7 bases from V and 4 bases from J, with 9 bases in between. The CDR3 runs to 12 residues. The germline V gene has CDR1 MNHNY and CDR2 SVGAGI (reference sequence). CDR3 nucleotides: TGTGCCAGCAAGGAGGGCCCAGATACGCAGTATTTT. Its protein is CASKEGPDTQYF.

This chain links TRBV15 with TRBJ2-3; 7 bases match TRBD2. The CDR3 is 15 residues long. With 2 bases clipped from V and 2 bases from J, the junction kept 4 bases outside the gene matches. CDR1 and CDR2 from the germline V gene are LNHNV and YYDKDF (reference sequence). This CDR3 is CATSRKLANTDTQYF. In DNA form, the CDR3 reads TGTGCCACCAGCAGAAAACTAGCGAACACAGATACGCAGTATTTT.

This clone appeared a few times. CDR3: CASSFSSSSYNEQFF. CDR3 nucleotides: TGTGCCAGCAGCTTTAGCTCGAGCTCCTACAATGAGCAGTTCTTC. The V gene is TRBV11-2, the J gene TRBJ2-1; D unresolved. Germline V gives CDR1 SGHAT, CDR2 FQNNGV. Trimming pared 3 bases from V and 0 bases from J, leaving 9 bases between. This CDR3 spans 15 amino acids.

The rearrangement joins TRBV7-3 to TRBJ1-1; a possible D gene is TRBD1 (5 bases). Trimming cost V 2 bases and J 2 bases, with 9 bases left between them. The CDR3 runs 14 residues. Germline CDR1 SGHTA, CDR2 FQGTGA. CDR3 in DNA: TGTGCCAGCAGCTTACAGGGTGGAAACACTGAAGCTTTCTTT. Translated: CASSLQGGNTEAFF.

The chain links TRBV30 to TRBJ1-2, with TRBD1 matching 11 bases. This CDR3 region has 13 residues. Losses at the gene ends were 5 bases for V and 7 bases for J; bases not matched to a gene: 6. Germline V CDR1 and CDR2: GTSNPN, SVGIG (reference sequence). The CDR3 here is CAWRGQGVGGYTF. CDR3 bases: TGTGCCTGGCGGGGACAGGGGGTTGGTGGCTACACCTTC.

Here the CDR3 DNA reads TGCGCCAGCAGCGTGACTAGCGGCCCAAGCACAGATACGCAGTATTTT. As protein: CASSVTSGPSTDTQYF. V is TRBV5-1 and J is TRBJ2-3, with 9 bases matching TRBD2. The CDR3 loop spans 16 amino acids. V lost 4 bases and J lost 0; bases outside the gene matches: 6. Looked up from germline, CDR1 is SGHRS and CDR2 is YFSETQ.

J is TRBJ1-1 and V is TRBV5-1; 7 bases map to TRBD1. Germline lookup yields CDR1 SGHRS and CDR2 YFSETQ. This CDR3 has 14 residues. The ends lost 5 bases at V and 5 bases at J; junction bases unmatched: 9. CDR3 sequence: CASRLTGIPTEAFF. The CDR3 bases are TGCGCCAGCAGATTGACAGGGATACCTACTGAAGCTTTCTTT.

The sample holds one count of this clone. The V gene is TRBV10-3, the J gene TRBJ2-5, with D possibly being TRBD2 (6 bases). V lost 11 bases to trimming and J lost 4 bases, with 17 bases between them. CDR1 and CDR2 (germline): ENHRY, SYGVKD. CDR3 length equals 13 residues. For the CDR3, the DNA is TGTGCCGGATCGGCCGGGAGAGGAGAGACCCAGTACTTC. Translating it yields CAGSAGRGETQYF.

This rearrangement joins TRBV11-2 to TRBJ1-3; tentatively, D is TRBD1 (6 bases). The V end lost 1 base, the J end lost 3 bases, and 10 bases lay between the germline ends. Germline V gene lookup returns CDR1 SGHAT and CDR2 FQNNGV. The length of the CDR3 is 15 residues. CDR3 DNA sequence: TGTGCCAGCAGCTTAGCAGGGGCGAGTGGAAACACCATATATTTT. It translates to CASSLAGASGNTIYF.

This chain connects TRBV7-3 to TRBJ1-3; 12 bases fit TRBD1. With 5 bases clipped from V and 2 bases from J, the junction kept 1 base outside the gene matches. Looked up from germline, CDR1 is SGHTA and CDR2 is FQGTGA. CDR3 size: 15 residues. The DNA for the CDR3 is TGTGCCAGCAGCCGGGACAGGGGGCCTGGAAACACCATATATTTT. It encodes CASSRDRGPGNTIYF.

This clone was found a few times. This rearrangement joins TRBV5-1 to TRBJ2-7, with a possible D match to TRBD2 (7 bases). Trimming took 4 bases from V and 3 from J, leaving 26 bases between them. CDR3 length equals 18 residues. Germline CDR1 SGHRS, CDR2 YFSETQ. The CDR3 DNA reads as TGCGCCAGCAGCCGCCGGGGGGCGGGGGCCCTGGGCAACTACGAGCAGTACTTC. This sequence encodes CASSRRGAGALGNYEQYF.

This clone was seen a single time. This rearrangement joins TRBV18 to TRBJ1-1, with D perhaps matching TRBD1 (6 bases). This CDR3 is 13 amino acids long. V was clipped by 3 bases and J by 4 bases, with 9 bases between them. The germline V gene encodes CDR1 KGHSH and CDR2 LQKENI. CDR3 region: CASSPQGSTEAFF. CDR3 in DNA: TGTGCCAGCTCACCTCAGGGGTCCACTGAAGCTTTCTTT.

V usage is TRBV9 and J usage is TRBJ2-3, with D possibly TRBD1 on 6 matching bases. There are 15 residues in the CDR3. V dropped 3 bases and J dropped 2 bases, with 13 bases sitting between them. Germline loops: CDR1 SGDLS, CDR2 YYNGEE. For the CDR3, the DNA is TGTGCCAGCAGCGGTGTAGGGGGTTACACAGATACGCAGTATTTT. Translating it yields CASSGVGGYTDTQYF.

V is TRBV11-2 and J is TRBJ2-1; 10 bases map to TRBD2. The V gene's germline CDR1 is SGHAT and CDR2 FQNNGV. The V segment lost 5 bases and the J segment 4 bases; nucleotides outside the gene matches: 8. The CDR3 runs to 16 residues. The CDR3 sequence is CASSIRTSGIYNEQFF. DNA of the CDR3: TGTGCCAGCAGCATCAGGACTAGCGGAATATACAATGAGCAGTTCTTC.

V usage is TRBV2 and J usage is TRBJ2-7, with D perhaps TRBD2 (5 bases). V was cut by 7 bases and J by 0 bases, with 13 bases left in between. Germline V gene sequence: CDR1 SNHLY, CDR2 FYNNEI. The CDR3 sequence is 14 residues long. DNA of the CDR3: TGTGCCAGCAAGAGGGCCGTGAGCTCCTACGAGCAGTACTTC. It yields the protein CASKRAVSSYEQYF. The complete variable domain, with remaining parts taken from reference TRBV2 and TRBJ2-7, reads EPEVTQTPSHQVTQMGQEVILRCVPISNHLYFYWYRQILGQKVEFLVSFYNNEISEKSEIFDDQFSVERPDGSNFTLKIRSTKLEDSAMYFCASKRAVSSYEQYFGPGTRLTVT.

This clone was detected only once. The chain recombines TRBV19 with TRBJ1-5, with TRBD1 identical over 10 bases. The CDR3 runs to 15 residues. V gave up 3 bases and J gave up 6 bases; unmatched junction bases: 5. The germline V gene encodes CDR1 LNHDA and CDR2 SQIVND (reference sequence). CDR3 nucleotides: TGTGCCAGTAGTATCAGGGGACAGGGGAGTCAGCCCCAGCATTTT. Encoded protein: CASSIRGQGSQPQHF.